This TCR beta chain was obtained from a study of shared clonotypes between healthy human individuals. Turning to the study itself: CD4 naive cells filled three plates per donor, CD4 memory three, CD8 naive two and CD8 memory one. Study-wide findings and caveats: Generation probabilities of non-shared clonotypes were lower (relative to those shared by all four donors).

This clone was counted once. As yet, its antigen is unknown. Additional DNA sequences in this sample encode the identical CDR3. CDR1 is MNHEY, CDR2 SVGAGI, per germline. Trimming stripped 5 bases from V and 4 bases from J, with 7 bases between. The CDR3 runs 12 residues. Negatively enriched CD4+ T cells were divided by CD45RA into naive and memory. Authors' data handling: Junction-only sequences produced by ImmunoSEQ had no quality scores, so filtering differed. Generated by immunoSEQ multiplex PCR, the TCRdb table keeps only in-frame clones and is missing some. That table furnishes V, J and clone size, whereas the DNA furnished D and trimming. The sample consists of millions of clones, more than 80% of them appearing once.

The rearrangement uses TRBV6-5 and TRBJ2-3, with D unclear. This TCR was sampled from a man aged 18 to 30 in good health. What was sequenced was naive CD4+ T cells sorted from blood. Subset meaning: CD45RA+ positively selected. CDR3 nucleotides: TGTGCCAGCAGTCGTACGGCAGATACGCAGTATTTT. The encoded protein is CASSRTADTQYF.